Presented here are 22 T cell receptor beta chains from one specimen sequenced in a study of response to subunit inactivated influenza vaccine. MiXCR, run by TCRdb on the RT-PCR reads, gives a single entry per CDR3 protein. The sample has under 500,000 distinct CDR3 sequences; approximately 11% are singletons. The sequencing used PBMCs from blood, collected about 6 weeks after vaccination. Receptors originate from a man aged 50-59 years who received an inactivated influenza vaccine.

The CDR3 DNA sequence: TGTGCCACCAGCAGAGATAGGGGTGGCTACGAGCAGTACTTC. It translates to CATSRDRGGYEQYF. The rearrangement links TRBV15 to TRBJ2-7; tentatively, D is TRBD1 (5 bases). Germline CDR1 reads LNHNV; CDR2 reads YYDKDF (reference sequence). This CDR3 region has 14 residues. V lost 0 bases to trimming and J lost 3 bases, with 9 bases between them.

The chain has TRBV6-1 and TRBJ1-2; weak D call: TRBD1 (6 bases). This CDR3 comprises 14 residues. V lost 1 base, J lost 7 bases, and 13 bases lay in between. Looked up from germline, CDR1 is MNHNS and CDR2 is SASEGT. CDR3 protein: CASSEVFRGAGYTF. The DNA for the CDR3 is TGTGCCAGCAGTGAAGTTTTCAGGGGTGCTGGCTACACCTTC.

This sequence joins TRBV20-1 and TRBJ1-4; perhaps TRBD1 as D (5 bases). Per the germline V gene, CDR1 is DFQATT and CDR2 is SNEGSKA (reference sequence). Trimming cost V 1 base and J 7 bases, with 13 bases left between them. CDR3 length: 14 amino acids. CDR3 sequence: CSARGAQGVEKLFF. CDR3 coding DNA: TGCAGTGCTAGAGGAGCTCAAGGGGTTGAAAAACTGTTTTTT.

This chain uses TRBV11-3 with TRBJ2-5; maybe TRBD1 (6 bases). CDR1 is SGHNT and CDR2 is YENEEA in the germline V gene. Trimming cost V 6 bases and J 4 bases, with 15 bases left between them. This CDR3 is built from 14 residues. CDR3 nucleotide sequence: TGTGCCAGCAGTCCAGGGGTGGGCAGAGAGACCCAGTACTTC. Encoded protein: CASSPGVGRETQYF.

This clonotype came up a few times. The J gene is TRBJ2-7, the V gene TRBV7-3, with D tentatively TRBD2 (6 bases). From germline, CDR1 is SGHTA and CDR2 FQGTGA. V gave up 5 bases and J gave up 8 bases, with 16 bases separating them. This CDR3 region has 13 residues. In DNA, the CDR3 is TGTGCCAGCAGCGCCGGGAGCTACGCTCAGCAGTACTTC. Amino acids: CASSAGSYAQQYF.

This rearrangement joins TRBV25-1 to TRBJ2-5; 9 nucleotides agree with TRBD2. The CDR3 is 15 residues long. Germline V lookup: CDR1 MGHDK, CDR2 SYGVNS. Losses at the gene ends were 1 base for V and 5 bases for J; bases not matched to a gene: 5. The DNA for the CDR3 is TGTGCCAGCAGTGAATTGCGGGGGGGCCTCGAGACCCAGTACTTC. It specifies CASSELRGGLETQYF.

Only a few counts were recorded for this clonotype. The CDR3 reads CASSFMGTATGELFF. In DNA, the CDR3 is TGCGCCAGCAGCTTTATGGGGACAGCCACCGGGGAGCTGTTTTTT. The chain joins TRBV5-1 to TRBJ2-2; TRBD1 agrees at 7 bases. Unmatched junction bases numbered 5, after V lost 2 bases and J lost 4 bases. The CDR3 length is 15 residues. Per germline, CDR1 SGHRS and CDR2 YFSETQ.

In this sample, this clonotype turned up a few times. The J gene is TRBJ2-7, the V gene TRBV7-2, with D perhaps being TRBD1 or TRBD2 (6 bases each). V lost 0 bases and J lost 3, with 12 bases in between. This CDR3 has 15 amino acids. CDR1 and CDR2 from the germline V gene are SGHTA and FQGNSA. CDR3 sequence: CASSLARGAYYEQYF. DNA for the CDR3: TGTGCCAGCAGCTTAGCGAGGGGGGCCTACTACGAGCAGTACTTC.

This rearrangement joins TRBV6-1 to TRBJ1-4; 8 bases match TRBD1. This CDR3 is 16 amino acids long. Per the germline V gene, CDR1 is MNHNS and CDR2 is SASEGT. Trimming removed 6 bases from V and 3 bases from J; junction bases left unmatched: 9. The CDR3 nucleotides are TGTGCCAGCAGGCCCGGACAGGGCGTATCTAATGAAAAACTGTTTTTT. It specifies CASRPGQGVSNEKLFF.

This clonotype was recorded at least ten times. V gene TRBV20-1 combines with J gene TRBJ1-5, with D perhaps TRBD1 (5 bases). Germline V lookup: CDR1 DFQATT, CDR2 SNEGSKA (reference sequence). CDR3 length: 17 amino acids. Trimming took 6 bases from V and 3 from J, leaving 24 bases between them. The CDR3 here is CSAYLSTNGGLNQPQHF. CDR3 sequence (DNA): TGCAGTGCCTACCTATCAACGAATGGGGGACTCAATCAGCCCCAGCATTTT.

CDR3 residues: CASSARQGGFYNEQFF. The CDR3 coding sequence is TGTGCCAGCAGCGCTAGACAGGGGGGATTCTACAATGAGCAGTTCTTC. The chain uses TRBV7-3 and TRBJ2-1; TRBD1 agrees at 9 bases. J was trimmed by 3 bases and V by 5 bases; bases with no gene match: 8. CDR1 and CDR2 from the germline V gene are SGHTA and FQGTGA. The CDR3 has 16 amino acids.

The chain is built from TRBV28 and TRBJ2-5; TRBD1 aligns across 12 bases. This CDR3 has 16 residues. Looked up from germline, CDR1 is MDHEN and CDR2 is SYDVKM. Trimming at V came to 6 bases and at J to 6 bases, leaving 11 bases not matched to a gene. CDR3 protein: CASSIPGQGALKTQYF. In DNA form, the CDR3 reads TGTGCCAGCAGCATACCGGGACAGGGGGCTCTTAAGACCCAGTACTTC. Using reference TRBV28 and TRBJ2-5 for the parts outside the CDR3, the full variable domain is DVKVTQSSRYLVKRTGEKVFLECVQDMDHENMFWYRQDPGLGLRLIYFSYDVKMKEKGDIPEGYSVSREKKERFSLILESASTNQTSMYLCASSIPGQGALKTQYFGPGTRLLVL.

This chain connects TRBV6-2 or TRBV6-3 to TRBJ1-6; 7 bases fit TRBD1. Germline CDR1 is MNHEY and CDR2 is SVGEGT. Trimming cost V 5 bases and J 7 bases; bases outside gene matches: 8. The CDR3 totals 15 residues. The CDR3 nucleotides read TGTGCCAGCAGTAACCGACAGGGCCGGAATTCACCCCTCCACTTT. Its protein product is CASSNRQGRNSPLHF.

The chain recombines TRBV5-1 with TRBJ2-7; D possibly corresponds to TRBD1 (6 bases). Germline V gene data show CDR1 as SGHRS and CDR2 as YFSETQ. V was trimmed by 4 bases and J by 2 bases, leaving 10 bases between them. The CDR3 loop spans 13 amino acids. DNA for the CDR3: TGCGCCAGCAGCGTCGACAGGACCTACGAGCAGTACTTC. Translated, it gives CASSVDRTYEQYF.

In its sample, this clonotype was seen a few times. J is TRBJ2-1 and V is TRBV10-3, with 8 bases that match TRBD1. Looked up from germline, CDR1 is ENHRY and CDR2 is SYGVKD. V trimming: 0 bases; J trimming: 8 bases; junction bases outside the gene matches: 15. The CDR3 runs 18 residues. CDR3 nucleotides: TGTGCCATCAGTGAGTCGAAGGGGCAGGGGGCAAGTAGGGATGAGCAGTTCTTC. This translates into CAISESKGQGASRDEQFF.

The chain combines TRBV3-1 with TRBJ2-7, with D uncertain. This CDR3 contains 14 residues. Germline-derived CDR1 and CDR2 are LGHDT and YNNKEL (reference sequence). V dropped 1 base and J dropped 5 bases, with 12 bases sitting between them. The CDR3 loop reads CASSQVSGFDEQYF. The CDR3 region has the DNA TGTGCCAGCAGCCAAGTTTCGGGTTTCGACGAGCAGTACTTC.

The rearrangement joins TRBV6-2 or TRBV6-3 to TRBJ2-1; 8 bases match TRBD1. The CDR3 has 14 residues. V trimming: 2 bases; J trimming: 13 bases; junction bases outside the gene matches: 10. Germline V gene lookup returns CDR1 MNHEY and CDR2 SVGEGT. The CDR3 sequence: CASSYARPGQVQFF. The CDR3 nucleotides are TGTGCCAGCAGTTACGCCCGGCCGGGACAGGTACAGTTCTTC.

CDR3 sequence (DNA): TGCAGTGCTAAGAAGGACAGCTACAATCAGCCCCAGCATTTT. Its translation is CSAKKDSYNQPQHF. The chain links TRBV20-1 to TRBJ1-5; D perhaps matches TRBD1 (6 bases). Trimming removed 4 bases at V and 3 bases at J, with 13 bases between. CDR1 is DFQATT and CDR2 is SNEGSKA in the germline V gene (reference sequence). This CDR3 has 14 amino acids.

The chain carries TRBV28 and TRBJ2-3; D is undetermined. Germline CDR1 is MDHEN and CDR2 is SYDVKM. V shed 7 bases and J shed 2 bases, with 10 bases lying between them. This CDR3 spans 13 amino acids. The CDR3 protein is CASNGRTTDTQYF. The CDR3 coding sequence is TGTGCCAGCAATGGGCGGACCACAGATACGCAGTATTTT.

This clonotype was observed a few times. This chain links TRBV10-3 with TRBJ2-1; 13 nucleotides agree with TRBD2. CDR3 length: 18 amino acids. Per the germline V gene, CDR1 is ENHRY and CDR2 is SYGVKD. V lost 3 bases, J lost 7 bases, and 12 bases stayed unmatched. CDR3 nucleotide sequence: TGTGCCATCAGTGACGTAGGACTAGCGGGGGAAAGAGGGAATGAGCAGTTCTTC. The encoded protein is CAISDVGLAGERGNEQFF.

CDR3 region: CASSPGGNSGYGYTF. CDR3 nucleotides: TGCGCCAGCAGCCCGGGAGGGAATTCAGGCTATGGCTACACCTTC. The chain is built from TRBV5-1 and TRBJ1-2; the D is unclear. CDR3 length: 15 amino acids. Germline CDR1 and CDR2: SGHRS and YFSETQ. V lost 4 bases and J lost 4, with 17 bases in between.

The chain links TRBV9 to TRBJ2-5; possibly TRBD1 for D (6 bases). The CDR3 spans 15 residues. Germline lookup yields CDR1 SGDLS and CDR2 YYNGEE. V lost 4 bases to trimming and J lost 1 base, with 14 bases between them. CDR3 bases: TGTGCCAGCAGCACACTGGGGGCAGCCCAAGAGACCCAGTACTTC. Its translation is CASSTLGAAQETQYF.